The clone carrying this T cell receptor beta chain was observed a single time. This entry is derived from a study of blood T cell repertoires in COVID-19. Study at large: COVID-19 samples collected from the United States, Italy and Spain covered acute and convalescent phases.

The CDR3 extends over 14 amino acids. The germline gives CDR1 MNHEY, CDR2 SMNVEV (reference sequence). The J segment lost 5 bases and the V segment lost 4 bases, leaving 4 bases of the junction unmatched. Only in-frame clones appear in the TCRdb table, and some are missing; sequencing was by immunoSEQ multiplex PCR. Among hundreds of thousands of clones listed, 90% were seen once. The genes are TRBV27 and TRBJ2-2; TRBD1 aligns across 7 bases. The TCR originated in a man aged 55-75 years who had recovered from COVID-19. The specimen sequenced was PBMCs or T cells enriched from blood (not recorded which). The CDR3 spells CASSSHRGTGELFF. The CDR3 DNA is TGTGCCAGCAGTTCTCACAGGGGAACCGGGGAGCTGTTTTTT.